This entry lists 32 T cell receptor beta chains sequenced from one sample in a study of T cell responses to AZD1222 COVID-19 vaccine. Libraries were prepared by immunoSEQ multiplex PCR; TCRdb keeps only in-frame clonotypes and omits some of them. Of approximately 70,000 clones detected, about nine tenths appear once; the ten largest clones hold about 2.7%. Sequences were derived from peripheral blood, sampled on day 0 of AZD1222 vaccination. Receptors originate from an adult in good health.

This chain joins TRBV4-1 and TRBJ1-2, with a weak D call TRBD1 (6 bases). Germline CDR1 reads MGHRA; CDR2 reads YSYEKL. The length of the CDR3 is 14 residues. Trimming cost V 3 bases and J 2 bases, with 10 bases left between them. The CDR3 bases are TGCGCCAGCAGCCAGCAGGGGACAAACTATGGCTACACCTTC. It specifies CASSQQGTNYGYTF.

The rearrangement joins TRBV3-1 (or the pseudogene TRBV3-2) to TRBJ2-3; 11 nucleotides line up with TRBD2. Germline V gene data show CDR1 as LGHDT and CDR2 as YNNKEL (reference sequence). The CDR3 contains 13 residues. J was trimmed by 6 bases and V by 11 bases; bases with no gene match: 7. The CDR3 DNA reads as TGTGCCTCCCGGGGACTAGCGGCTGATACGCAGTATTTT. This translates into CASRGLAADTQYF.

The V call is TRBV28, the J call TRBJ2-7; the D gene is possibly TRBD2 (5 bases). This CDR3 is built from 15 residues. Germline CDR1 MDHEN, CDR2 SYDVKM. Trimming cost V 5 bases and J 5 bases, with 19 bases left between them. CDR3 nucleotide sequence: TGTGCCAGCAGTGGAGGTGGTCAGGCCCGAAACGAGCAGTACTTC. Protein sequence: CASSGGGQARNEQYF.

There are a few counts of this clone. CDR3 in amino acids: CSVSTSGELGNEQYF. Here the CDR3 DNA reads TGCAGCGTATCGACCAGTGGGGAGCTCGGGAACGAGCAGTACTTC. The chain recombines TRBV29-1 with TRBJ2-7, with a weak D call TRBD2 (5 bases). V shed 6 bases and J shed 5 bases, with 23 bases lying between them. This CDR3 region has 15 residues. The germline CDR1 and CDR2 sequences are SQVTM and ANQGSEA.

This chain links TRBV7-2 with TRBJ1-5; possible D gene TRBD1, 5 bases. This CDR3 comprises 16 residues. In germline, CDR1 is SGHTA, CDR2 FQGNSA. Trimming stripped 1 base from V and 0 bases from J, with 10 bases between. The CDR3 DNA sequence: TGTGCCAGCAGCTTAGGCCGGGGGATTAGCAATCAGCCCCAGCATTTT. This codes for CASSLGRGISNQPQHF.

This clone was found a few times. This chain links TRBV30 with TRBJ1-4; D is perhaps TRBD1 (5 bases). This CDR3 comprises 16 residues. Germline V CDR1 and CDR2: GTSNPN, SVGIG (reference sequence). Trimming shortened V by 2 bases and J by 2 bases, and 15 bases separated the two germline ends. CDR3 in DNA: TGTGCCTGGAGTACCGGGGGTACCTCGACTAATGAAAAACTGTTTTTT. Its protein product is CAWSTGGTSTNEKLFF.

The V and J genes are TRBV27 and TRBJ2-4; D ambiguous. The CDR3 sequence is 14 residues long. CDR1 and CDR2 (germline): MNHEY, SMNVEV (reference sequence). Trimming took off 4 bases at V and 0 bases at J, with 7 bases between the two ends. The CDR3 coding sequence is TGTGCCAGCAGTTCCCTTATAGCCAAAAACATTCAGTACTTC. It translates to CASSSLIAKNIQYF.

The chain uses TRBV11-2 and TRBJ1-3; possibly TRBD1 for D (5 bases). CDR3 length equals 16 residues. Deletions cut 4 bases from V and 4 bases from J, with 17 bases between. Per the germline V gene, CDR1 is SGHAT and CDR2 is FQNNGV. DNA for the CDR3: TGTGCCAGCAGCTCCAGACCCGGGACTGAAGGAAACACCATATATTTT. Protein: CASSSRPGTEGNTIYF.

J is TRBJ2-5 and V is TRBV20-1; D gene uncertain. V lost 3 bases and J 3 bases, leaving 8 bases between the germline ends. The length of the CDR3 is 12 residues. From germline, CDR1 is DFQATT and CDR2 SNEGSKA (reference sequence). The CDR3 region has the DNA TGCAGTGCTAGTGGGCTGGAAGAGACCCAGTACTTC. Translation gives CSASGLEETQYF.

Written as DNA, the CDR3 is TGTGCCACCAGCAGTCGGACTAGCGGATTCTACAATGAGCAGTTCTTC. Protein: CATSSRTSGFYNEQFF. The chain employs TRBV15 and TRBJ2-1; TRBD2 aligns across 10 bases. This CDR3 contains 16 residues. In germline, CDR1 is LNHNV, CDR2 YYDKDF (reference sequence). V shed 3 bases, J shed 3 bases, and the junction held 5 bases outside the gene matches.

J is TRBJ2-7 and V is TRBV2; a possible D gene is TRBD1 (6 bases). Between the trimmed V and J ends, which lost 4 bases and 0 bases, there was a span of 7 bases. The CDR3 sequence is 13 residues long. Germline V gives CDR1 SNHLY, CDR2 FYNNEI. The CDR3 here is CASSGQVSYEQYF. The CDR3 DNA reads as TGTGCCAGCAGTGGACAGGTCTCCTACGAGCAGTACTTC.

This chain joins TRBV4-3 and TRBJ1-3; D ambiguous. The CDR3 sequence is 17 residues long. The ends were cut back, 2 bases at V and 0 bases at J, with 14 bases in the middle. Per germline, CDR1 LGHNA and CDR2 YSLEER. The CDR3, as DNA: TGCGCCAGCAGCCAATCTGAGGGATTTAACTCTGGAAACACCATATATTTT. Protein sequence: CASSQSEGFNSGNTIYF.

This chain links TRBV6-6 with TRBJ1-4; perhaps TRBD1 as D (6 bases). Between the trimmed V and J ends, which lost 0 bases and 7 bases, there was a span of 15 bases. Germline V gives CDR1 MNHNY, CDR2 SVGAGI (reference sequence). This CDR3 comprises 16 residues. The CDR3 sequence is CASSYSRGTGGEKLFF. CDR3 sequence (DNA): TGTGCCAGCAGTTACTCGAGGGGGACGGGGGGTGAAAAACTGTTTTTT.

CDR3 in amino acids: CASQGDNQPQHF. The CDR3, as DNA: TGTGCCAGCCAAGGTGACAATCAGCCCCAGCATTTT. This chain connects TRBV12-3 or TRBV12-4 to TRBJ1-5; D unclear. V gave up 8 bases and J gave up 3 bases, with 8 bases separating them. The CDR3 is made up of 12 amino acids.

The genes are TRBV20-1 and TRBJ2-7, with D tentatively TRBD1 or TRBD2 (5 bases each). Trimming cost V 6 bases and J 7 bases, with 13 bases left between them. CDR3 size: 11 residues. The germline V gene encodes CDR1 DFQATT and CDR2 SNEGSKA (reference sequence). The CDR3 spells CSADPGPEQYF. CDR3 nucleotide sequence: TGCAGTGCCGACCCGGGGCCGGAGCAGTACTTC.

On this clone: The sample holds other DNA sequences that translate to the same CDR3. The chain is built from TRBV11-3 and TRBJ2-1; TRBD1 agrees at 7 bases. The CDR3 runs to 16 residues. The trim removed 0 bases at V and 4 bases at J, leaving 6 bases unmatched. Per the germline V gene, CDR1 is SGHNT and CDR2 is YENEEA. DNA for the CDR3: TGTGCCAGCAGCTTAGAAGGGACAGATCTATACAATGAGCAGTTCTTC. Translating it yields CASSLEGTDLYNEQFF.

This clone was observed once. This chain links TRBV27 with TRBJ1-1; D uncertain. The V gene's germline CDR1 is MNHEY and CDR2 SMNVEV (reference sequence). Trimming shortened V by 2 bases and J by 0 bases, and 7 bases separated the two germline ends. The CDR3 sequence is 14 residues long. CDR3 in amino acids: CASSLSGMNTEAFF. The CDR3 bases are TGTGCCAGCAGTTTAAGTGGAATGAACACTGAAGCTTTCTTT.

The rearrangement uses TRBV28 and TRBJ1-4, with unresolved D. Germline CDR1 MDHEN, CDR2 SYDVKM. The CDR3 extends over 14 amino acids. Trimming removed 3 bases from V and 3 bases from J, with 8 bases in between. CDR3 region: CASSFLSPNEKLFF. The CDR3 nucleotides read TGTGCCAGCAGTTTTCTCAGCCCTAATGAAAAACTGTTTTTT.

The chain couples TRBV5-1 to TRBJ1-1; a possible D gene is TRBD1 (6 bases). Trimming removed 0 bases from V and 2 bases from J, with 17 bases in between. CDR3 size: 17 residues. CDR1 and CDR2 from the germline V gene are SGHRS and YFSETQ. CDR3 loop: CASSLAEGTHINTEAFF. CDR3 coding DNA: TGCGCCAGCAGCTTGGCCGAGGGGACACACATCAACACTGAAGCTTTCTTT.

The chain couples TRBV5-5 to TRBJ1-5; 8 bases fit TRBD1. Germline-derived CDR1 and CDR2 are SGHKS and YYEKEE (reference sequence). The CDR3 has 16 residues. V gave up 0 bases and J gave up 0 bases; unmatched junction bases: 2. CDR3 sequence (DNA): TGTGCCAGCAGCTTGGGGACAGGGACTAGCAATCAGCCCCAGCATTTT. Amino acid sequence: CASSLGTGTSNQPQHF.

The chain links TRBV30 to TRBJ1-2, with unresolved D. Looked up from germline, CDR1 is GTSNPN and CDR2 is SVGIG (reference sequence). Deletions cut 0 bases from V and 3 bases from J, with 5 bases between. The CDR3 runs 12 residues. The CDR3 nucleotides read TGTGCCTGGAGTGTAAGGTACTATGGCTACACCTTC. Translating gives CAWSVRYYGYTF.

The CDR3 sequence: CASSPLPFSGGTHNEQFF. As DNA, the CDR3 is TGTGCCAGCAGCCCTTTACCCTTTAGCGGGGGAACCCACAATGAGCAGTTCTTC. This chain links TRBV5-6 with TRBJ2-1; 9 positions match TRBD2. This CDR3 has 18 amino acids. V gave up 4 bases and J gave up 5 bases; unmatched junction bases: 16. Germline CDR1 reads SGHDT; CDR2 reads YYEEEE.

The chain couples TRBV11-3 to TRBJ2-5; 8 bases are shared with TRBD2. Germline-derived CDR1 and CDR2 are SGHNT and YENEEA. Trimming at V came to 5 bases and at J to 1 base, leaving 9 bases not matched to a gene. CDR3 length: 16 amino acids. The CDR3 DNA reads TGTGCCAGCAGCCCCGGGCGGGGGGAGTCCCAAGAGACCCAGTACTTC. Its protein is CASSPGRGESQETQYF.

The chain recombines TRBV27 with TRBJ1-3; TRBD1 might be the D (5 bases). This CDR3 contains 14 residues. Germline-derived CDR1 and CDR2 are MNHEY and SMNVEV (reference sequence). The V and J ends lost 4 bases and 0 bases respectively, with 7 bases between them. CDR3 in DNA: TGTGCCAGCAGTTCGACAGTCTCTGGAAACACCATATATTTT. Translation gives CASSSTVSGNTIYF.

The rearrangement uses TRBV19 and TRBJ1-2, with D unresolved. Germline V gene lookup returns CDR1 LNHDA and CDR2 SQIVND (reference sequence). The CDR3 has 14 residues. Deletions cut 3 bases from V and 0 bases from J, with 8 bases between. CDR3 amino acids: CASSIRESNYGYTF. In DNA form, the CDR3 reads TGTGCCAGTAGTATCAGAGAGTCTAACTATGGCTACACCTTC.

This clone has more than one count but fewer than ten. V gene TRBV6-4 combines with J gene TRBJ1-1; no clear D gene. The germline gives CDR1 MRHNA, CDR2 SNTAGT. The V gene lost 6 bases and the J gene lost 3 bases, with 11 bases spanning the gap. The CDR3 is made up of 13 amino acids. CDR3 in DNA: TGTGCCAGCAGCCGGGAAGAGCACACTGAAGCTTTCTTT. Translated, it gives CASSREEHTEAFF.

The V call is TRBV5-1, the J call TRBJ2-5; 8 bases match TRBD2. Germline CDR1 reads SGHRS; CDR2 reads YFSETQ. V trimming: 4 bases; J trimming: 4 bases; junction bases outside the gene matches: 9. The CDR3 is 15 residues long. The chain's CDR3 is CASSTGTRKGETQYF. CDR3 DNA: TGCGCCAGCAGCACTGGGACTAGGAAAGGAGAGACCCAGTACTTC.

Here the CDR3 DNA reads TGTGCCAGTAGTACCGCTCAGGGGGCCGACGAGCAGTACTTC. Translated, it gives CASSTAQGADEQYF. This chain joins TRBV19 and TRBJ2-7; 8 nucleotides align to TRBD1. Germline CDR1 reads LNHDA; CDR2 reads SQIVND (reference sequence). The junction had 7 bases not matched to a gene; V was cut back by 4 bases and J by 5 bases. The CDR3 totals 14 residues.

In nucleotides, the CDR3 is TGTGCCAGCAGTTTACTACAGGGCAGCTACGAGCAGTACTTC. This gives the protein CASSLLQGSYEQYF. The chain carries TRBV27 and TRBJ2-7, with D possibly matching TRBD1 (6 bases). Deletions cut 2 bases from V and 3 bases from J, with 11 bases between. This CDR3 contains 14 residues. Germline assignment: CDR1 MNHEY and CDR2 SMNVEV (reference sequence).

V is TRBV29-1 and J is TRBJ2-2, with D possibly matching TRBD2 (5 bases). Trimming took 2 bases from V and 5 from J, leaving 9 bases between them. CDR3 length: 13 amino acids. From germline, CDR1 is SQVTM and CDR2 ANQGSEA. CDR3 residues: CSVEIPGTGELFF. The CDR3 DNA sequence: TGCAGCGTTGAAATCCCGGGGACCGGGGAGCTGTTTTTT.

This chain uses TRBV12-3 or TRBV12-4 with TRBJ2-1, with a weak D call TRBD2 (5 bases). Trimming pared 4 bases from V and 9 bases from J, leaving 10 bases between. This CDR3 is 12 amino acids long. CDR3 DNA sequence: TGTGCCAGCAGTTCGGACGAGGGTGAGCAGTTCTTC. Translated, it gives CASSSDEGEQFF.

The chain uses TRBV6-1 and TRBJ1-5; D not resolved. The CDR3 loop spans 13 amino acids. Germline V lookup: CDR1 MNHNS, CDR2 SASEGT. Trimming stripped 1 base from V and 4 bases from J, with 5 bases between. The DNA of the CDR3 is TGTGCCAGCAGTGAAGTAAAGAATCAGCCCCAGCATTTT. Encoded protein: CASSEVKNQPQHF.